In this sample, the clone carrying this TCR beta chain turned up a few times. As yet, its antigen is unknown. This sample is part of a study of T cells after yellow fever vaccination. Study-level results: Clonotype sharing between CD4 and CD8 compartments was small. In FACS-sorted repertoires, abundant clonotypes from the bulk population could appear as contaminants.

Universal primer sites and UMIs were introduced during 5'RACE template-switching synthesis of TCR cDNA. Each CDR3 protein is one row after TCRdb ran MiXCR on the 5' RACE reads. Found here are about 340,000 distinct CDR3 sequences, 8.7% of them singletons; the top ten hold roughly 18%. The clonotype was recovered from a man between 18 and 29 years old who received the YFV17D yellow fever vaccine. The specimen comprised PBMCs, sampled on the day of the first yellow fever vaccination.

Here the CDR3 reads CASSSPKGLETQYF. Written as DNA, the CDR3 is TGTGCCAGCAGCTCACCCAAAGGGTTGGAGACCCAGTACTTC. The chain links TRBV13 to TRBJ2-5; no definite D call. This CDR3 region has 14 residues. V lost 4 bases and J 5 bases, leaving 14 bases between the germline ends. CDR1 PRHDT and CDR2 FYEKMQ come from the germline V gene (reference sequence). The whole variable domain, filled in from reference TRBV13 and TRBJ2-5, reads AAGVIQSPRHLIKEKRETATLKCYPIPRHDTVYWYQQGPGQDPQFLISFYEKMQSDKGSIPDRFSAQQFSDYHSELNMSSLELGDSALYFCASSSPKGLETQYFGPGTRLLVL.